This entry concerns a single T cell receptor (beta chain). V dropped 0 bases and J dropped 0 bases, with 9 bases sitting between them. The CDR3 has 15 residues. CDR1 is GTSNPN, CDR2 SVGIG, per germline (reference sequence). This entry comes from a study of technical replicates of blood from a handful of donors. Method: immunoSEQ multiplex PCR; TCRdb's copy keeps in-frame clones and lacks some. Of under 95,000 clones listed, about 95% were seen once; the top ten hold 0.2% to 0.3%. The sequenced material came from T cells isolated from PBMCs. The clonotype originates from a human donor in good health. The chain recombines TRBV30 with TRBJ1-3; D uncertain. As DNA, the CDR3 is TGTGCCTGGAGTGTACGGGTGGGCTCTGGAAACACCATATATTTT. Amino acids: CAWSVRVGSGNTIYF.